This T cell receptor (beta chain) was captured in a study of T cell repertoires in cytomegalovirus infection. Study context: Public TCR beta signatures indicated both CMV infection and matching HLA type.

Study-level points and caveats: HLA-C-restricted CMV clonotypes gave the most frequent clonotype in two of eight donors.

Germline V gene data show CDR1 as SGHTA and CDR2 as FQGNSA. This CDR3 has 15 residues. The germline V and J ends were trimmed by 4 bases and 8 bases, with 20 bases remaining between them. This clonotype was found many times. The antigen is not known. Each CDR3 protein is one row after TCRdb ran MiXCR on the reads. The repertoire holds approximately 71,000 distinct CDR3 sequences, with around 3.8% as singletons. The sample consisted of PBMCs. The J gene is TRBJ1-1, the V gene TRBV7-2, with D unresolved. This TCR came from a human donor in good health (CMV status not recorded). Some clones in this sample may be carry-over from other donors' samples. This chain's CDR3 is CASSWVVSGGLEAFF. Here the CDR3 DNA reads TGTGCCAGCAGCTGGGTGGTTAGCGGAGGTTTAGAAGCTTTCTTT.